This T cell receptor beta chain was documented in a study of T-cell memory formation after mild COVID-19. General observations from the study: Specificity for SARS-CoV-2 was not confirmed among the second-wave clones peaking on day 37.

UMIs and sample barcodes were carried by the TCR alpha and TCR beta cDNA libraries that 5'RACE produced using constant-segment primers. One entry per CDR3 protein, called by TCRdb with MiXCR from the 5' RACE reads. The table shows 350,000 to 450,000 distinct CDR3 sequences, with 20% occurring only once. The germline gives CDR1 SGHTA, CDR2 FQGTGA. V dropped 1 base and J dropped 5 bases, with 14 bases sitting between them. This CDR3 region has 15 residues. Concerning this clonotype itself: Its specificity is not known.

The chain couples TRBV7-3 to TRBJ2-5; D perhaps matches TRBD2 (5 bases). This sequence was found in an adult woman who had mild COVID-19 (a few samples of this study predate the infection). Cell type and time point are not known. What was sequenced was PBMCs or a T cell subset sorted from them (not recorded which). This CDR3 reads CASSLSGLSMETQYF. The DNA of the CDR3 is TGTGCCAGCAGCTTAAGCGGACTTAGCATGGAGACCCAGTACTTC.